This is a list of T cell receptor beta chains from one sample in a study of beta chain features in type 1 diabetes. Generated by immunoSEQ multiplex PCR, the TCRdb table keeps only in-frame clones and is missing some. Of over 700,000 clones listed, roughly a sixth are singletons. Material: naive CD4+ T cells from blood. These TCRs come from a woman aged 18-29 years in good health. Both conserved end residues are part of each CDR3. The D gene is left open where the match is weak. Some rows have no size entry. The others give once, few or many, or a class for an expanded clone.

TRBV5-1	TRBJ2-7	NA	NA	TGCGCCAGCAGCTTCGGGGGTTCCTCCTACGAGCAGTACTTC	CASSFGGSSYEQYF
TRBV6-5	TRBJ1-1	few	NA	TGTGCCAGCAGCCCCTACTTAGGGGGTGAAGCTTTCTTT	CASSPYLGGEAFF
TRBV21-1	TRBJ2-7	many	NA	TGTGCCAGCAGCACCTCGACAGGGACCGAGCAGTACTTC	CASSTSTGTEQYF
TRBV29-1	TRBJ2-6	few	NA	TGCAGCGCCATTAGTTCTGGGGCCAACGTCCTGACTTTC	CSAISSGANVLTF
TRBV28	TRBJ2-7	few	TRBD1	TGTGCCAGCAATTTCCCTCTTGGACAGGGAAAGGTGTACGAGCAGTACTTC	CASNFPLGQGKVYEQYF
TRBV7-2	TRBJ2-3	few	TRBD2	TGTGCCAGCAGCCTGAGACTAGCGGGAGGCGTGGATACGCAGTATTTT	CASSLRLAGGVDTQYF
TRBV5-1	TRBJ2-4	few	NA	TGCGCCAGCAGCTTGGTAGGTGGGAACATTCAGTACTTC	CASSLVGGNIQYF
TRBV7-9	TRBJ2-7	NA	TRBD2	TGTGCCAGCAGCTCCCAGGGAGGGAGGGTCTACGAGCAGTACTTC	CASSSQGGRVYEQYF
TRBV11-2	TRBJ2-2	NA	NA	TGTGCCAGCAGCTTAGAGAGCGCGCGGGACGGGGAGCTGTTTTTT	CASSLESARDGELFF
TRBV10-3	TRBJ2-3	NA	NA	TGTGCCATCAGGAACAGTCATTTGGCAGATACGCAGTATTTT	CAIRNSHLADTQYF
TRBV7-3	TRBJ1-3	few	NA	TGTGCCAGCAGCCCCTCCAGGGATGGAAACACCATATATTTT	CASSPSRDGNTIYF